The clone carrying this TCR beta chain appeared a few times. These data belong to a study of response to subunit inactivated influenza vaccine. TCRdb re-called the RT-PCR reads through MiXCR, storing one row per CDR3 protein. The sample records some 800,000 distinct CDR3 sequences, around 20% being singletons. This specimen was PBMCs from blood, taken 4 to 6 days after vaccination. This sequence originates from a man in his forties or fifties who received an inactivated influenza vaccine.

Written as DNA, the CDR3 is TGTGCCAGCACCTTAGGGTCCGCAGGGCCTGGTGAGACCCAGTACTTC. This translates into CASTLGSAGPGETQYF. This chain uses TRBV12-3 or TRBV12-4 with TRBJ2-5; tentatively, D is TRBD1 (5 bases). The V end was cut by 7 bases, the J end by 5 bases, with 23 bases between. The CDR3 spans 16 residues.